This is a list of T cell receptor beta chains from one sample in a study of naive and memory T cell subsets. TCRdb analysed the UMI-ligation and nested PCR reads with MiXCR anew, one entry per CDR3 protein. The sample includes 37,000 or so distinct CDR3 sequences, roughly 9.6% of them seen just once. The sample here was skin, taken from a tuberculin skin test site. The receptors come from an adult in good health. Each CDR3 is given with its conserved first and last residue. Fields, in order: V gene, D gene, clone size, J gene, CDR3 DNA, CDR3 protein. D genes are given only for firm matches. A clone size is listed for some rows: how often the clone was seen (once, few, many), or a class if it is expanded.

v_call: TRBV28
d_call: -
clone_size: -
j_call: TRBJ2-7
cdr3_nt: TGTGCCAGCAGGGGATCCTCCTACGAGCAGTACTTC
cdr3_aa: CASRGSSYEQYF

v_call: TRBV6-2/TRBV6-3
d_call: TRBD2
clone_size: many
j_call: TRBJ2-3
cdr3_nt: TGTGCCAGCAGTTACCGGGCGGGAGCGGATACGCAGTATTTT
cdr3_aa: CASSYRAGADTQYF

v_call: TRBV7-6
d_call: -
clone_size: many
j_call: TRBJ2-2
cdr3_nt: TGTGCCAGCAGCTTAGGGATCGGACAGACCGGGGAGCTGTTTTTT
cdr3_aa: CASSLGIGQTGELFF

v_call: TRBV18
d_call: TRBD1
clone_size: -
j_call: TRBJ2-7
cdr3_nt: TGTGCCAGCTCACCAAACGAGATGCGACAGGGCCCTTCCTACGAGCAGTACTTC
cdr3_aa: CASSPNEMRQGPSYEQYF

v_call: TRBV27
d_call: -
clone_size: few
j_call: TRBJ2-3
cdr3_nt: TGTGCCAGCACTGCTTCTGGGCTAGCGTACCCCACAGATACGCAGTATTTT
cdr3_aa: CASTASGLAYPTDTQYF

v_call: TRBV9
d_call: TRBD1
clone_size: many
j_call: TRBJ2-7
cdr3_nt: TGTGCCAGCAGCGACCCCCCGGGACAGGGCGGGATTTACGAGCAGTACTTC
cdr3_aa: CASSDPPGQGGIYEQYF

v_call: TRBV6-6
d_call: TRBD2
clone_size: -
j_call: TRBJ2-1
cdr3_nt: TGTGCCAGCAGTTACTCTAGTAGCGGGGGATTCTACAATGAGCAGTTCTTC
cdr3_aa: CASSYSSSGGFYNEQFF

v_call: TRBV19
d_call: -
clone_size: many
j_call: TRBJ2-4
cdr3_nt: TGTGCCAGTAGTATCCAGACAGGAAGGAACATTCAGTACTTC
cdr3_aa: CASSIQTGRNIQYF

v_call: TRBV6-2/TRBV6-3
d_call: -
clone_size: -
j_call: TRBJ2-7
cdr3_nt: TGTGCCAGCAGTTACAACCACCCTTTCTCGGGACTCCTCTCCGAGCAGTACTTC
cdr3_aa: CASSYNHPFSGLLSEQYF

v_call: TRBV14
d_call: -
clone_size: -
j_call: TRBJ1-2
cdr3_nt: TGTGCCAGCAGCCCAGGGTATACTGGCTACACCTTC
cdr3_aa: CASSPGYTGYTF

v_call: TRBV11-2
d_call: -
clone_size: -
j_call: TRBJ2-5
cdr3_nt: TGTGCCAGCAGCTTCCGTAGGGCCTACCAAGAGACCCAGTACTTC
cdr3_aa: CASSFRRAYQETQYF

v_call: TRBV6-1
d_call: TRBD1
clone_size: -
j_call: TRBJ1-2
cdr3_nt: TGTGCCAGCAGAAGTTCCGGGACAGGGGGCGATGGCTACACCTTC
cdr3_aa: CASRSSGTGGDGYTF

v_call: TRBV6-1
d_call: TRBD1
clone_size: few
j_call: TRBJ2-1
cdr3_nt: TGTGCCAGCAGCCTTAGTATTGGGACAGGCGGGGACAATGAGCAGTTCTTC
cdr3_aa: CASSLSIGTGGDNEQFF

v_call: TRBV12-3/TRBV12-4
d_call: TRBD1
clone_size: -
j_call: TRBJ2-1
cdr3_nt: TGTGCCAGCAGTCCCGGACAGGGGGCGTTGGGTGAGCAGTTCTTC
cdr3_aa: CASSPGQGALGEQFF

v_call: TRBV20-1
d_call: -
clone_size: few
j_call: TRBJ2-5
cdr3_nt: TGCAGTGCTAGATCCACCCCGGGGTGCCAAGAGACCCAGTACTTC
cdr3_aa: CSARSTPGCQETQYF

v_call: TRBV7-9
d_call: TRBD1
clone_size: many
j_call: TRBJ2-3
cdr3_nt: TGTGCCAGCAGCCCAAGCCGGGACAGGGGGACAGATACGCAGTATTTT
cdr3_aa: CASSPSRDRGTDTQYF

v_call: TRBV5-1
d_call: -
clone_size: many
j_call: TRBJ1-1
cdr3_nt: TGCGCCAGCAGCTTGGATGCAGCTAACACTGAAGCTTTCTTT
cdr3_aa: CASSLDAANTEAFF

v_call: TRBV6-5
d_call: TRBD1
clone_size: many
j_call: TRBJ1-6
cdr3_nt: TGTGCCAGCAGTTACTCGAGGACAGGGGATTCACCCCTCCACTTT
cdr3_aa: CASSYSRTGDSPLHF

v_call: TRBV29-1
d_call: -
clone_size: -
j_call: TRBJ2-5
cdr3_nt: TGCAGCGTTGAGCTCCAAGAGACCCAGTACTTC
cdr3_aa: CSVELQETQYF

v_call: TRBV21-1
d_call: -
clone_size: -
j_call: TRBJ1-5
cdr3_nt: TGTGCCAGCAGCAAAGGTGTGTCGGCAGGGAGAGTGCAGCCCCAGCATTTT
cdr3_aa: CASSKGVSAGRVQPQHF

v_call: TRBV5-1
d_call: TRBD1
clone_size: medium-sized
j_call: TRBJ2-1
cdr3_nt: TGCGCCAGCAGCTCACCGGGACAGGGGAATAATGAGCAGTTCTTC
cdr3_aa: CASSSPGQGNNEQFF

v_call: TRBV6-5
d_call: TRBD1
clone_size: -
j_call: TRBJ1-5
cdr3_nt: TGTGCCAGCGCGACGGACAGGGGCAATCAGCCCCAGCATTTT
cdr3_aa: CASATDRGNQPQHF

v_call: TRBV10-3
d_call: -
clone_size: many
j_call: TRBJ2-5
cdr3_nt: TGTGCCATCAGTCCCCAAACGGGAACTTGGGAGACCCAGTACTTC
cdr3_aa: CAISPQTGTWETQYF

v_call: TRBV28
d_call: TRBD1
clone_size: many
j_call: TRBJ2-7
cdr3_nt: TGTGCCAGCAGAGTAGGGACAGGCATGATGTACTTC
cdr3_aa: CASRVGTGMMYF

v_call: TRBV5-6
d_call: -
clone_size: many
j_call: TRBJ2-1
cdr3_nt: TGTGCCAGCAGCATGGACAGCCTGGGGTACAATGAGCAGTTCTTC
cdr3_aa: CASSMDSLGYNEQFF

v_call: TRBV27
d_call: -
clone_size: medium-sized
j_call: TRBJ2-5
cdr3_nt: TGTGCCAGCAGCGGACGTTGGCAAGAGACCCAGTACTTC
cdr3_aa: CASSGRWQETQYF

v_call: TRBV5-1
d_call: -
clone_size: -
j_call: TRBJ1-3
cdr3_nt: TGCGCCAGCAGCCACGGCTCTGGAAACACCATATATTTT
cdr3_aa: CASSHGSGNTIYF

v_call: TRBV27
d_call: -
clone_size: many
j_call: TRBJ2-3
cdr3_nt: TGTGCCAGCAGCTCCGATGGCAGCCCTTACGATACGCAGTATTTT
cdr3_aa: CASSSDGSPYDTQYF

v_call: TRBV12-3/TRBV12-4
d_call: TRBD2
clone_size: few
j_call: TRBJ2-3
cdr3_nt: TGTGCCAGCAGGGCCATAGCGGGAGCCAGCACAGATACGCAGTATTTT
cdr3_aa: CASRAIAGASTDTQYF

v_call: TRBV30
d_call: -
clone_size: many
j_call: TRBJ2-2
cdr3_nt: TGTGCCTGGACCCGACGGAGGGCCGGGGAGCTGTTTTTT
cdr3_aa: CAWTRRRAGELFF

v_call: TRBV2
d_call: -
clone_size: few
j_call: TRBJ1-5
cdr3_nt: TGTGCCAGCAGTGTAACCGGGGGACCTCAGCCCCAGCATTTT
cdr3_aa: CASSVTGGPQPQHF

v_call: TRBV5-1
d_call: -
clone_size: -
j_call: TRBJ1-5
cdr3_nt: TGCGCCAGCAGCTCGGGAATAGGAACCCAGCCCCAGCATTTT
cdr3_aa: CASSSGIGTQPQHF

v_call: TRBV20-1
d_call: TRBD2
clone_size: few
j_call: TRBJ2-7
cdr3_nt: TGCAGTGGGACTAGCGGGGCCTACGAGCAGTACTTC
cdr3_aa: CSGTSGAYEQYF

v_call: TRBV14
d_call: -
clone_size: many
j_call: TRBJ2-6
cdr3_nt: TGTGCCAGCAGCCAACAACCCAGCTCTGGGGCCAACGTCCTGACTTTC
cdr3_aa: CASSQQPSSGANVLTF

v_call: TRBV27
d_call: -
clone_size: -
j_call: TRBJ1-2
cdr3_nt: TGTGCCAGCAGTTTCTCGTTGGGCATTTGGGAGAGCTACACCTTC
cdr3_aa: CASSFSLGIWESYTF

v_call: TRBV24-1
d_call: TRBD1
clone_size: -
j_call: TRBJ1-6
cdr3_nt: TGTGCCACTAATGCCCCGGGACAGTATAATTCACCCCTCCACTTT
cdr3_aa: CATNAPGQYNSPLHF

v_call: TRBV2
d_call: -
clone_size: -
j_call: TRBJ1-4
cdr3_nt: TGTGCCAGCAGTGCGGAACTTAATGAAAAACTGTTTTTT
cdr3_aa: CASSAELNEKLFF

v_call: TRBV12-3/TRBV12-4
d_call: -
clone_size: -
j_call: TRBJ1-1
cdr3_nt: TGTGCCAGCAGTTACATTCCCCGGGGGGACACTGAAGCTTTCTTT
cdr3_aa: CASSYIPRGDTEAFF

v_call: TRBV7-2
d_call: TRBD1
clone_size: many
j_call: TRBJ2-5
cdr3_nt: TGTGCCAGCAGCATCGACAGGGCCATAAGAGAGACCCAGTACTTC
cdr3_aa: CASSIDRAIRETQYF

v_call: TRBV11-2
d_call: TRBD1
clone_size: many
j_call: TRBJ2-1
cdr3_nt: TGTGCCAGCAGCTTAGCCGGACAGGGCACCTACAATGAGCAGTTCTTC
cdr3_aa: CASSLAGQGTYNEQFF

v_call: TRBV2
d_call: TRBD1
clone_size: many
j_call: TRBJ2-7
cdr3_nt: TGTGCCAGCAGCTCGGGACAGGGGGCCTACGAGCAGTACTTC
cdr3_aa: CASSSGQGAYEQYF

v_call: TRBV7-3
d_call: -
clone_size: many
j_call: TRBJ2-2
cdr3_nt: TGTGCCAGCAGCTCGAACAGGGACACCGGGGAGCTGTTTTTT
cdr3_aa: CASSSNRDTGELFF

v_call: TRBV20-1
d_call: -
clone_size: few
j_call: TRBJ2-1
cdr3_nt: TGCAGTGCTAGAGATAGAGGGAAGAGCTCCTACAATGAGCAGTTCTTC
cdr3_aa: CSARDRGKSSYNEQFF

v_call: TRBV20-1
d_call: TRBD1
clone_size: few
j_call: TRBJ2-3
cdr3_nt: TGCAGTGCTCTACGGACAGGGAGCACAGATACGCAGTATTTT
cdr3_aa: CSALRTGSTDTQYF

v_call: TRBV7-2
d_call: -
clone_size: -
j_call: TRBJ1-2
cdr3_nt: TGTGCCAGCAGCCTAGGTGCGGGAGGCTACACCTTC
cdr3_aa: CASSLGAGGYTF

v_call: TRBV3-1
d_call: -
clone_size: few
j_call: TRBJ2-1
cdr3_nt: TGTGCCAGCAGGGGGACAAACGACAATGAGCAGTTCTTC
cdr3_aa: CASRGTNDNEQFF

v_call: TRBV20-1
d_call: -
clone_size: many
j_call: TRBJ1-1
cdr3_nt: TGCAGTGCTAGAGATCAGGGGCGCGTCACTGAAGCTTTCTTT
cdr3_aa: CSARDQGRVTEAFF

v_call: TRBV9
d_call: -
clone_size: many
j_call: TRBJ2-4
cdr3_nt: TGTGCCAGCAGCGTAGACGTAGCCAAAAACATTCAGTACTTC
cdr3_aa: CASSVDVAKNIQYF

v_call: TRBV5-1
d_call: TRBD1
clone_size: -
j_call: TRBJ1-2
cdr3_nt: TGCGCCAGCAGCTTGCAGCCAGGGGGAGGTTATGGCTACACCTTC
cdr3_aa: CASSLQPGGGYGYTF

v_call: TRBV7-2
d_call: -
clone_size: -
j_call: TRBJ2-1
cdr3_nt: TGTGCCAGCAGCTTAGGGAGCATGCCTTACAATGAGCAGTTCTTC
cdr3_aa: CASSLGSMPYNEQFF

v_call: TRBV2
d_call: -
clone_size: many
j_call: TRBJ2-3
cdr3_nt: TGTGCCAGCAGCCTGGGGGCAGCCACAGATACGCAGTATTTT
cdr3_aa: CASSLGAATDTQYF

v_call: TRBV27
d_call: TRBD2
clone_size: many
j_call: TRBJ2-5
cdr3_nt: TGTGCCAGCAGTTCCTCCGGGACTAGCGGGTATCAAGAGACCCAGTACTTC
cdr3_aa: CASSSSGTSGYQETQYF

v_call: TRBV19
d_call: -
clone_size: -
j_call: TRBJ2-7
cdr3_nt: TGTGCCAGTAGTATAGATGGGGGCCGCACCTACGAGCAGTACTTC
cdr3_aa: CASSIDGGRTYEQYF

v_call: TRBV19
d_call: TRBD2
clone_size: -
j_call: TRBJ2-3
cdr3_nt: TGTGCCAGTAGTATAGGGGGGGGAGATACGCAGTATTTT
cdr3_aa: CASSIGGGDTQYF

v_call: TRBV6-1
d_call: TRBD2
clone_size: few
j_call: TRBJ2-2
cdr3_nt: TGTGCCAGCAGTGATGGGAGGGTCACCGGGGAGCTGTTTTTT
cdr3_aa: CASSDGRVTGELFF